This T cell receptor (beta chain) comes out of a study of T cell responses to AZD1222 COVID-19 vaccine. Background on the study: Recipients boosted at about 4 weeks or about 12 weeks are pooled.

Findings of the study overall: Nearly half of the spike-specific TCRs reportedly recognize variant regions that carry no mutations.

Libraries were prepared by immunoSEQ multiplex PCR; TCRdb keeps only in-frame clonotypes and omits some of them. The table has 85,000 to 95,000 clones, around 90% seen once. Trimming left V 0 bases short and J 5 bases short, with 15 bases between. CDR1 is SGDLS and CDR2 is YYNGEE in the germline V gene. The CDR3 is 15 residues long. Remarks on this clone: Its antigen is still unknown.

The rearrangement links TRBV9 to TRBJ2-7; D call uncertain. The receptor was derived from an adult in good health. The sample here was peripheral blood, taken on day 0 of AZD1222 vaccination. The DNA for the CDR3 is TGTGCCAGCAGCGTAGTTTTGCCCCGCGGTCACGAGCAGTACTTC. It yields the protein CASSVVLPRGHEQYF.